The T cell receptor (beta chain) described here comes from a study of post-analysis software for immune sequencing data. At the level of the study: As for disease course, relapsing-remitting, secondary progressive and progressive-relapsing multiple sclerosis were all included. Overall study results and limits: Patients carried four or five TRBV segments more frequently than controls did, and TRBV5-6, TRBV5-1 and TRBV20-1 were among them. The authors found that F measure strongly co-clustered same-batch samples. Normalized Chao1 diversity was significantly reduced in patients versus controls.

Researchers reported that TCR beta cDNA libraries carried unique molecular identifiers. A population of about 0.9 to 10 million T cells gave rise to 450,000 to 500,000 cDNA molecules. TCRdb reprocessed the PCR reads with MiXCR, giving one entry per CDR3 protein. The profile shows approximately 630,000 distinct CDR3 sequences, approximately 59% of them singletons. The CDR3 sequence is 16 residues long. Looked up from germline, CDR1 is SGHNT and CDR2 is YYREEE (reference sequence). Of note for this clonotype: Its antigen is undetermined. A junction end diverges from the germline sequence, so it may reflect a read error.

This clonotype originated in a girl aged 2 to 9 with multiple sclerosis. This chain uses TRBV5-4 with TRBJ2-3; TRBD2 matches at 13 bases. The material sequenced was blood. The CDR3 sequence is CASRLGLAGSTDTQYF. The CDR3 coding sequence is TGTGCCAGCAGATTGGGACTAGCGGGAAGCACAGATACGCAGTATTTT.